This T cell receptor (beta chain) was captured in a study of Ad26.COV2.S vaccination and SARS-CoV-2 variants. The table came from immunoSEQ multiplex PCR; TCRdb's copy has only in-frame clones and leaves some out. The sample has around 420,000 clones, roughly 90% seen once. Turning to this clone: Its target is not known.

This CDR3 comprises 15 residues. Germline V gene data show CDR1 as MRHNA and CDR2 as SNTAGT. V gave up 5 bases and J gave up 0 bases, with 12 bases separating them. Regarding treatment: roughly 20 received Ad26.COV2.S at low or high dose, single or two shots; several received placebo; per-sample allocation not given. Sampling happened 63 days after the first vaccine or placebo injection. Aged 18-55 years, donor was enrolled in Boston in about 2020. Study observations and caveats: Vaccine recipients and placebo recipients showed similar non-spike TCR breadth. Vaccine recipients had higher spike-specific TCR breadth than placebo recipients.

The chain is built from TRBV6-4 and TRBJ2-3, with D hard to call. This clonotype originated in a person aged 18-65 years who received the Ad26.COV2.S COVID-19 vaccine or a placebo. The sequencing used peripheral blood, collected in a trial of Ad26.COV2.S vaccine versus placebo. The CDR3 region has the DNA TGTGCCAGCAGTCCTGGACGCACTAGCACAGATACGCAGTATTTT. Its translation: CASSPGRTSTDTQYF.